The 17 T cell receptor beta chains reported below all come from one sample, sequenced in a study of radiotherapy plus CTLA-4 blockade in lung cancer. Profiling relied on immunoSEQ multiplex PCR, and the TCRdb table lists in-frame clones only, not all of them. Of around 78,000 clones in the sample, 78% were seen once. Sequencing used peripheral blood, obtained from a patient treated with radiotherapy plus ipilimumab. Receptor source: a human donor with non-small cell lung cancer who had a partial response to radiotherapy plus ipilimumab. Some clones in this sample may be carry-over from other donors' samples.

Turning to this clone: Other DNA sequences within the sample encode an identical CDR3. This sequence joins TRBV5-1 and TRBJ2-1, with 9 positions matching TRBD1. V shed 5 bases, J shed 1 base, and the junction held 7 bases outside the gene matches. The CDR3 contains 16 residues. CDR1 is SGHRS and CDR2 is YFSETQ in the germline V gene. CDR3 amino acids: CASSHTGGESYNEQFF. The DNA of the CDR3 is TGCGCCAGCAGTCATACAGGGGGCGAGTCCTACAATGAGCAGTTCTTC.

The rearrangement links TRBV6-1 to TRBJ1-3; 10 nucleotides line up with TRBD1. The V gene's germline CDR1 is MNHNS and CDR2 SASEGT. V shed 3 bases and J 7 bases; nucleotides not matched to a gene: 3. CDR3 length equals 14 residues. The CDR3 loop is CASSDMGQGNTIYF. The CDR3 DNA is TGTGCCAGCAGTGACATGGGACAGGGGAACACCATATATTTT.

The rearrangement links TRBV20-1 to TRBJ1-2; 9 bases map to TRBD1. V lost 8 bases and J lost 6; bases outside the gene matches: 4. CDR3 length: 11 residues. Germline V CDR1 and CDR2: DFQATT, SNEGSKA (reference sequence). This CDR3 reads CSTGTGNGYTF. The CDR3 nucleotides read TGCAGTACAGGGACAGGGAATGGCTACACCTTC.

This clone occurred once. The rearrangement joins TRBV19 to TRBJ2-7; 9 bases map to TRBD2. In germline, CDR1 is LNHDA, CDR2 SQIVND (reference sequence). CDR3 length equals 16 residues. J gave up 6 bases and V 2 bases, and 11 bases lay outside the gene matches. The CDR3 region has the DNA TGTGCCAGTAGTATACGTCTAGCGGGGTCCCCGGGCGAGCAGTACTTC. This encodes CASSIRLAGSPGEQYF.

The table lists this clone with a count of one. This rearrangement joins TRBV5-4 to TRBJ2-5, with 8 bases that match TRBD2. Germline lookup yields CDR1 SGHNT and CDR2 YYREEE (reference sequence). There are 14 residues in the CDR3. The V and J ends lost 4 bases and 4 bases, in that order; junction bases with no gene match: 6. CDR3 coding DNA: TGTGCCAGCAGCACAGCGGGGGTAACAGAGACCCAGTACTTC. It translates to CASSTAGVTETQYF.

The J gene is TRBJ2-1, the V gene TRBV14; TRBD2 aligns across 9 bases. Germline V gene data show CDR1 as SGHDN and CDR2 as FVKESK. The CDR3 extends over 16 amino acids. The trim removed 3 bases at V and 8 bases at J, leaving 11 bases unmatched. CDR3 region: CASSQEIGGGADEQFF. Here the CDR3 DNA reads TGTGCCAGCAGCCAGGAGATCGGCGGGGGGGCCGATGAGCAGTTCTTC.

V and J are TRBV5-6 and TRBJ1-1; D remains unclear. CDR3 length: 12 residues. Looked up from germline, CDR1 is SGHDT and CDR2 is YYEEEE. The V end lost 4 bases, the J end lost 3 bases, and 7 bases lay between the germline ends. Here the CDR3 DNA reads TGTGCCAGCAGCGTGTACTACACTGAAGCTTTCTTT. This encodes CASSVYYTEAFF. The full variable domain, completed using reference TRBV5-6 and TRBJ1-1, is DAGVTQSPTHLIKTRGQQVTLRCSPKSGHDTVSWYQQALGQGPQFIFQYYEEEERQRGNFPDRFSGHQFPNYSSELNVNALLLGDSALYLCASSVYYTEAFFGQGTRLTVV.

As for this clone: Germline and junction disagree at one end, which may indicate a read error. This rearrangement joins TRBV11-3 to TRBJ1-1, with D unclear. The CDR3 extends over 14 amino acids. CDR1 and CDR2 from the germline V gene are SGHNT and YENEEA. The CDR3 DNA reads as TGTGCCAGCAGCCTAGAAGCGGGGAACACTGAAGCTTTCTTT. Amino acids: CASSLEAGNTEAFF.

This rearrangement joins TRBV7-6 to TRBJ2-1; no definite D call. The V end was cut by 4 bases, the J end by 9 bases, with 13 bases between. CDR3 length: 13 residues. Germline V gives CDR1 SGHVS, CDR2 FNYEAQ. This chain's CDR3 is CASSSAQSGEQFF. The CDR3 coding sequence is TGTGCCAGCAGCTCAGCTCAATCGGGTGAGCAGTTCTTC.

V gene TRBV18 combines with J gene TRBJ1-5; 10 nucleotides agree with TRBD1. The CDR3 sequence is 15 residues long. The germline gives CDR1 KGHSH, CDR2 LQKENI. V lost 3 bases to trimming and J lost 7 bases; unmatched junction nucleotides: 6. The CDR3 nucleotides are TGTGCCAGCTCACCCGGGACAGGGGATTCGCAGCCCCAGCATTTT. It specifies CASSPGTGDSQPQHF.

This chain uses TRBV6-1 with TRBJ2-2; 9 bases line up with TRBD1. Germline V gene data show CDR1 as MNHNS and CDR2 as SASEGT. With 0 bases clipped from V and 0 bases from J, the junction kept 5 bases outside the gene matches. There are 18 residues in the CDR3. The CDR3 reads CASSEAGTGSPNTGELFF. Here the CDR3 DNA reads TGTGCCAGCAGTGAAGCTGGGACAGGGTCCCCGAACACCGGGGAGCTGTTTTTT.

The rearrangement uses TRBV18 and TRBJ1-6, with 8 bases fitting TRBD1. CDR3 length: 13 amino acids. V lost 4 bases and J lost 10; bases outside the gene matches: 3. Germline V gene lookup returns CDR1 KGHSH and CDR2 LQKENI. The CDR3 region has the DNA TGTGCCAGCTCACAAGGACAGGGCTCACCCCTCCACTTT. It yields the protein CASSQGQGSPLHF.

Worth noting for this clone: One end of the junction varies from germline; a read error may be responsible. The V and J genes are TRBV19 and TRBJ2-5; D might be TRBD1 (5 bases). This CDR3 contains 13 residues. Per the germline V gene, CDR1 is LNHDA and CDR2 is SQIVND (reference sequence). The CDR3 reads CAFDGAAQETQYF. The CDR3 DNA sequence: TGCGCTTTTGATGGGGCAGCTCAAGAGACCCAGTACTTC.

This sequence joins TRBV9 and TRBJ2-1, with TRBD1 identical over 8 bases. Germline-derived CDR1 and CDR2 are SGDLS and YYNGEE. The V segment lost 0 bases and the J segment 7 bases; nucleotides outside the gene matches: 9. The CDR3 loop spans 16 amino acids. In nucleotides, the CDR3 is TGTGCCAGCAGCGTAGTTGCATCGACAGGGGCTAATGAGCAGTTCTTC. Translating gives CASSVVASTGANEQFF.

The J gene is TRBJ1-5, the V gene TRBV29-1; TRBD1 is a possible D gene (5 bases). The germline CDR1 and CDR2 sequences are SQVTM and ANQGSEA. V lost 4 bases and J 7 bases, leaving 11 bases between the germline ends. This CDR3 is built from 12 residues. The CDR3 is CSVGGAGQPQHF. CDR3 DNA sequence: TGCAGCGTTGGAGGGGCGGGACAGCCCCAGCATTTT.

The chain carries TRBV29-1 and TRBJ2-5; D possibly corresponds to TRBD1 (5 bases). CDR1 and CDR2 (germline): SQVTM, ANQGSEA. This CDR3 is 12 amino acids long. V lost 6 bases to trimming and J lost 7 bases, with 15 bases between them. The CDR3 protein is CSVRATQGTQYF. The CDR3 DNA sequence: TGCAGCGTCCGGGCGACGCAGGGGACCCAGTACTTC.

This clone was found once. For the CDR3, the DNA is TGTGCCAGCAGCGTTGCCGACTCGACAGGGACCTCCCTCGACATTCAGTACTTC. Translating it yields CASSVADSTGTSLDIQYF. The J gene is TRBJ2-4, the V gene TRBV9, with 7 bases identical to TRBD1. The germline V gene has CDR1 SGDLS and CDR2 YYNGEE. Trimming removed 2 bases from V and 8 bases from J; junction bases left unmatched: 19. The CDR3 is 18 amino acids.